These T cell receptor beta chains were read from a single sample in a study of CD8+CD57+ T cells in acquired aplastic anemia. MiXCR, applied by TCRdb to the reads, yields one record per CDR3 protein. The table lists under 350,000 distinct CDR3 sequences, roughly 53% of them singletons. Sequencing was carried out using sorted CD4+, CD8+, or CD8+CD57+ T cells (not recorded which) from PBMCs. These receptors all come from a human donor with aplastic anemia. Both conserved end residues are trimmed from each CDR3. A D gene is named only where the DNA matches it firmly.

>TRBJ2-7|TRBV19|.
ARIGSRTDRSEQY
>TRBJ1-1|TRBV5-1|TRBD1
ASSLDDRGGAEAF
>TRBJ2-7|TRBV7-6|TRBD1
ASSLGVQQGAYEQY
>TRBJ2-3|TRBV7-8|.
ASSLAGAIDTQY
>TRBJ2-5|TRBV2|.
ASSDQGYWETQY
>TRBJ1-6|TRBV7-3|.
ASSLGGDRYNSPLH
>TRBJ1-1|TRBV15|TRBD1
ATSGLGQVMNTEAF
>TRBJ1-2|TRBV6-5|.
ASSGQGGSYGYT
>TRBJ1-1|TRBV9|.
ASSTQVMNTEAF
>TRBJ2-1|TRBV7-8|TRBD2
ASSPLAGGDNEQF
>TRBJ1-2|TRBV29-1|.
SVNGRDGYT
>TRBJ1-6|TRBV9|TRBD1
ASSAPGTGGSSPLH
>TRBJ1-4|TRBV5-1|.
ASSASGAAREKLF
>TRBJ2-7|TRBV5-5|TRBD2
ASSLGTSGGLELYEQY
>TRBJ2-7|TRBV2|TRBD1
ASSGTDDYEQY
>TRBJ1-2|TRBV15|.
ATSTTNYGYT
>TRBJ1-1|TRBV5-4|.
ASSLGDTVNTEAF
>TRBJ2-7|TRBV25-1|.
ASSYLRGRSGYEQY
>TRBJ2-2|TRBV7-2|.
ASSPANTGELF
>TRBJ2-1|TRBV24-1|.
ATSDLGSEQF
>.|TRBV7-3|TRBD1
ASSESGQGKETQY
>TRBJ1-1|TRBV12-3/TRBV12-4|.
ASSETRSGAF
>TRBJ2-1|TRBV20-1|.
SASPGVVNNEQF
>TRBJ2-7|TRBV6-6|.
ASSAPPEGYEQY
>TRBJ2-5|TRBV20-1|TRBD1
SATTGGVIRQTQY
>TRBJ1-1|TRBV25-1|.
ASTSLGVGTEAF
>TRBJ2-5|TRBV2|.
ASSAGRGRPGQETQY
>TRBJ2-7|TRBV6-1|.
ASSYSDSSYEQY
>TRBJ2-2|TRBV9|.
ASSAVTGELF
>TRBJ2-1|TRBV9|TRBD2
ASSVRGLAEGRGKF
>TRBJ2-7|TRBV29-1|.
SVGTGTYEQY
>TRBJ2-6|TRBV25-1|.
ASSELDSFPGANVLT
>TRBJ2-2|TRBV3-1|TRBD1
ASSQDDRGNSGELL
>TRBJ1-1|TRBV6-1|.
ASSEVRGRNTEAF
>TRBJ2-1|TRBV6-2/TRBV6-3|TRBD1
ASSYPVTTGKF
>TRBJ1-3|TRBV2|.
ASSSQTSGNTIY
>TRBJ2-3|TRBV7-9|.
ASSFRDKSTDTQY
>TRBJ1-4|TRBV10-3|.
AISGGATNEKLF
>TRBJ2-6|TRBV11-2|.
ASSITGTGANVLT
>TRBJ2-7|TRBV3-1|.
ASSLTTMGEQY
>TRBJ2-5|TRBV20-1|TRBD2
SAGGLAGNQETQY
>TRBJ2-1|TRBV20-1|TRBD2
SASSGGSWNNEQF
>TRBJ1-1|TRBV5-1|.
ASSFGGGASGDTEAF
>TRBJ2-1|TRBV7-3|TRBD2
ASSLVAGTSNEQF
>.|TRBV7-2|TRBD2
ASSFWSSGRINEQY
>TRBJ1-1|TRBV5-1|.
ASSSQVGGGPEAF
>TRBJ2-5|TRBV20-1|.
SASTETQY
>TRBJ2-7|TRBV6-6|.
ASNGGYEQY
>TRBJ1-2|TRBV19|.
ASTARGANCGHT
>TRBJ2-1|TRBV9|TRBD2
ASSPGTSGGHEQF
>TRBJ1-1|TRBV20-1|TRBD1
SAAQGATEAF
>TRBJ2-3|TRBV10-3|.
AISSQGIDTQY
>TRBJ2-7|TRBV7-9|.
ASSLEVG
>TRBJ2-7|TRBV4-2|TRBD1
ASSQGSGTGGIYEQY
>TRBJ1-2|TRBV25-1|TRBD1
ASSARDTTGVGYGYT
>TRBJ2-1|TRBV10-2|.
ASRRAGPLNEQF
>TRBJ2-7|TRBV19|.
ASSSTRTGYEQY
>TRBJ1-5|TRBV11-2|.
ASSYSGRDQPQH
>TRBJ2-2|TRBV9|.
ASSVGQSTGELF
>TRBJ1-6|TRBV18|TRBD1
ASSPGTGGDSPLH